The TCR beta chain described here comes from a study of T cells after somatic rescue of genetic block (dated by TCRdb to 2020 to 2021). In terms of the full investigation: The study assessed how robust, over the long term, a T-cell system was when the system had developed through somatic rescue of a genetic block in T-cell development.

Library method: the immunoSEQ multiplex PCR assay. TCRdb took this table from immuneACCESS and kept in-frame rearrangements with V and J called. Such tables lack part of the clones; where checked against another copy, unresolved V genes explain under half of the gap, and the rest is unexplained. The sample yields roughly 110,000 clones; about 89% were counted once. The biggest ten clones account for approximately 1.5% of the sample. In the case of this clone: Its cognate antigen has yet to be identified. No much larger clonotype is one base removed from it; base qualities were not supplied.

The sequenced sample consisted of peripheral blood mononuclear cells (PBMCs). This clonotype was obtained from a woman in her late teens or twenties.

The CDR3 loop reads CASSFVGQGIGEQYF. The sequenced DNA: TGTGCCAGCAGTTTTGTCGGGCAGGGGATAGGCGAGCAGTACTTC. The rearranged segments are TRBV27 and TRBJ2-7; a weak D assignment points to TRBD1 (6 bases agree). The CDR3, from cysteine to phenylalanine, totals 15 residues. CDR3 DNA is the only sequence kept; it has 45 bases, read in frame from the first base. The germline V gene encodes CDR1 MNHEY and CDR2 SMNVEV (reference sequence). Trimming takes 3 bases from V and 6 bases from J, and the germline ends sit 18 bases apart.